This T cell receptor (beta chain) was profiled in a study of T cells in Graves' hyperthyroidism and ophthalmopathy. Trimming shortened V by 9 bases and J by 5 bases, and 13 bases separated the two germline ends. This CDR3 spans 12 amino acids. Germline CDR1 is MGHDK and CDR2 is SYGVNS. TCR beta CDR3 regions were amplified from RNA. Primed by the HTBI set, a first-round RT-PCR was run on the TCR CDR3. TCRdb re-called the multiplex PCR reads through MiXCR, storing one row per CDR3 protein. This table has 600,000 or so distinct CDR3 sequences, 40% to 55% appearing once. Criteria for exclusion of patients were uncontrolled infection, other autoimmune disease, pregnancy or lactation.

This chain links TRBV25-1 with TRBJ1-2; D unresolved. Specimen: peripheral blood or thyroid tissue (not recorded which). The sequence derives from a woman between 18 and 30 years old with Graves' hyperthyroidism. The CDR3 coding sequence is TGTGCCAGAACGAGGGCGGGGTATGGCTACACCTTC. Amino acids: CARTRAGYGYTF.